In this sample, the clone carrying this T cell receptor (beta chain) turned up once. This CDR3 is built from 13 residues. Trimming stripped 6 bases from V and 0 bases from J, with 9 bases between. CDR1 and CDR2 from the germline V gene are MNHEY and SMNVEV (reference sequence). The repertoire was sequenced with immunoSEQ multiplex PCR; TCRdb's copy has only in-frame clones and lacks some. The data hold about 100,000 clones, with around 93% observed a single time. This record comes from a study of PD-L1 blockade in urothelial cancer. Study-wide context: As for prior chemotherapy regimens, patients had received 0 to 3. Researchers looked at the blood 3 weeks (second dose) and 6 weeks after treatment began.

This chain uses TRBV27 with TRBJ2-7, with D unresolved. This TCR was recovered from a woman older than 75 with urothelial cancer. Sequenced here: PBMCs, sampled around atezolizumab (anti-PD-L1) treatment. The CDR3 region has the DNA TGTGCCAGCAGCCCATCCAGCTCCTACGAGCAGTACTTC. It specifies CASSPSSSYEQYF.